The clone carrying this T cell receptor (beta chain) was found many times. What it binds is not known. Per the germline V gene, CDR1 is ENHRY and CDR2 is SYGVKD. J was trimmed by 6 bases and V by 2 bases; bases with no gene match: 4. The CDR3 is 14 amino acids. This specimen comes from a study of T-cell memory formation after mild COVID-19. At the level of the study: TCR clusters largely stayed donor specific.

Overall study results and limits: CD4+ contracting clones were mainly CM and EM; CD8+ ones, EMRA. In pre-infection memory, a portion of responding clones appeared, which suggested that cross-reactive memory joined.

TCRdb re-analysed the 5' RACE reads in MiXCR, keeping a single row per CDR3 protein. The profile shows 250,000 to 300,000 distinct CDR3 sequences, 16% of them singletons. The receptor comes from a man aged 18-30 years who had mild COVID-19 (a few samples of this study predate the infection). Cell type and time point are not known. The V gene is TRBV10-3, the J gene TRBJ1-5; 7 bases map to TRBD1. Sequencing was performed on PBMCs or a T cell subset sorted from them (not recorded which). CDR3 bases: TGTGCCATCAGTGAGGACAGGGAGAGTCAGCCCCAGCATTTT. Its protein product is CAISEDRESQPQHF.